The sequence of this T cell receptor (beta chain) was determined in a study of brain T cells in children with intractable seizures. Regarding the study as a whole: Clones missing pre-surgery may reflect undersampling of that blood sample. Viral specificity was inferred only from CDR3 similarity; HCMV serostatus was unknown.

As concerns this clone: The antigen is unknown.

This CDR3 spans 11 amino acids. V dropped 0 bases and J dropped 6 bases, with 0 bases sitting between them. Germline-derived CDR1 and CDR2 are MGHRA and YSYEKL. Pre-surgery treatment included at least one anti-epileptic drug. Profiling relied on immunoSEQ multiplex PCR, and the TCRdb table lists in-frame clones only, not all of them. This sample has roughly 80,000 clones; under 95% occur once, and the top ten carry around 24%. The chain uses TRBV4-1 and TRBJ1-5; D gene unclear. The sequence was collected from a girl aged 2 to 9 with Rasmussen encephalitis and intractable seizures. This specimen consisted of peripheral blood, obtained at surgery. The CDR3 DNA follows: TGCGCCAGCAGCCAAGATCAGCCCCAGCATTTT. Translated, it gives CASSQDQPQHF.